A single sample gave rise to the 11 T cell receptor beta chains below, sequenced in a study of spatial heterogeneity in lung cancer. MiXCR, run by TCRdb on the 5' RACE reads, gives a single entry per CDR3 protein. This sample has 6,000 to 8,000 distinct CDR3 sequences; around 5% occur once, and the top ten carry around 10%. Described time point: sample taken at primary tumor resection. Unsorted whole RNA from tumor, nontumor lung or frozen PBMC underwent sequencing. The sequenced sample was normal lung tissue next to the tumor, obtained at surgery. Receptors were obtained from a female donor with early-stage non-small cell lung cancer.

This clonotype was seen many times. This beta chain was picked up by a library intended for alpha chains and is off target, so its count carries little meaning. The genes are TRBV5-1 and TRBJ2-2; 7 bases line up with TRBD2. The ends lost 0 bases at V and 1 base at J; junction bases unmatched: 0. The CDR3 loop spans 15 amino acids. The V gene's germline CDR1 is SGHRS and CDR2 YFSETQ. CDR3 residues: CASSLVAGNTGELFF. CDR3 coding DNA: TGCGCCAGCAGCTTGGTAGCGGGGAACACCGGGGAGCTGTTTTTT.

This clonotype was observed at least ten times. Being off target in a library aimed at alpha chains, this beta chain has a size of little meaning. The chain carries TRBV2 and TRBJ2-5; D unresolved. V was cut by 6 bases and J by 1 base, with 12 bases left in between. CDR1 SNHLY and CDR2 FYNNEI come from the germline V gene. The CDR3 totals 14 residues. The DNA of the CDR3 is TGTGCCAGCAGCCTTGGCAGGCTCCAAGAGACCCAGTACTTC. Amino acids: CASSLGRLQETQYF.

This clonotype was seen many times. Being off target in a library aimed at alpha chains, this beta chain has a size of little meaning. The chain joins TRBV28 to TRBJ2-7, with D perhaps matching TRBD2 (6 bases). V was pared by 0 bases and J by 2 bases, with 29 bases between. Germline V gives CDR1 MDHEN, CDR2 SYDVKM. There are 21 residues in the CDR3. CDR3 residues: CASSLWSGGGFSGPSTYEQYF. The CDR3 nucleotides read TGTGCCAGCAGTTTATGGTCCGGAGGAGGGTTTAGCGGACCATCAACCTACGAGCAGTACTTC.

By sample share, this clonotype is medium-sized. This beta chain was picked up by a library intended for alpha chains and is off target, so its count carries little meaning. V gene TRBV7-9 combines with J gene TRBJ2-1, with D perhaps given as TRBD1 or TRBD2 (5 bases each). Trimming stripped 5 bases from V and 5 bases from J, with 19 bases between. Germline V CDR1 and CDR2: SEHNR, FQNEAQ (reference sequence). The CDR3 runs 16 residues. DNA for the CDR3: TGTGCCAGCAGCCGCACGGGCGCCGGGACCAACAATGAGCAGTTCTTC. It specifies CASSRTGAGTNNEQFF.

This clonotype was counted at least ten times. With the library built for alpha chains, this beta chain is off target and its frequency is not meaningful. CDR3 sequence (DNA): TGCAGTGCACCGAGAGCGGGAGGCCGAGATACGCAGTATTTT. Amino acids: CSAPRAGGRDTQYF. This chain uses TRBV20-1 with TRBJ2-3; 9 bases are a match to TRBD2. This CDR3 region has 14 residues. CDR1 and CDR2 from the germline V gene are DFQATT and SNEGSKA (reference sequence). With 6 bases clipped from V and 5 bases from J, the junction kept 9 bases outside the gene matches.

This clonotype is judged medium-sized. This beta chain is an off-target read within a library intended for alpha chains, so its frequency means little. This rearrangement joins TRBV20-1 to TRBJ2-7; D uncertain. The V gene lost 3 bases and the J gene lost 2 bases, with 11 bases spanning the gap. The CDR3 spans 13 residues. The germline V gene encodes CDR1 DFQATT and CDR2 SNEGSKA (reference sequence). CDR3 DNA sequence: TGCAGTGCTAGCCCAGGCCCCACCTACGAGCAGTACTTC. Its protein is CSASPGPTYEQYF.

This clonotype came up many times. This beta chain was picked up by a library intended for alpha chains and is off target, so its count carries little meaning. The chain is built from TRBV5-6 and TRBJ2-1, with TRBD2 as a possible D gene (6 bases). Germline-derived CDR1 and CDR2 are SGHDT and YYEEEE. V lost 0 bases and J lost 1, with 14 bases in between. The CDR3 has 17 residues. The CDR3 bases are TGTGCCAGCAGCTTGGGATTAGTGGGAGGTTCCTACAATGAGCAGTTCTTC. This gives the protein CASSLGLVGGSYNEQFF.

In its sample, this clonotype ranks as medium-sized. This beta chain is a stray read from a library made for alpha chains; its abundance is not meaningful. The chain has TRBV20-1 and TRBJ2-3; 9 bases align to TRBD2. Trimming cost V 4 bases and J 2 bases; bases outside gene matches: 1. The length of the CDR3 is 13 residues. Germline V CDR1 and CDR2: DFQATT, SNEGSKA (reference sequence). As DNA, the CDR3 is TGCAGTGCTATAGCGGGAGTCACAGATACGCAGTATTTT. Its translation: CSAIAGVTDTQYF.

This clonotype was detected a few times. In a library made to pick up alpha chains, this beta chain is a stray read with a size that means little. This chain uses TRBV21-1 with TRBJ1-2; the table gives TRBD1 as D, unverified against the DNA. TRBV21-1 is marked as a pseudogene. The CDR3 consists of 15 residues. DNA for the CDR3: TGTGCCAGCAGCACAGCAACTCCGGGGTCTTATGGCTACACCTTC. The encoded protein is CASSTATPGSYGYTF.

This clonotype was seen many times. Found in a library prepared for alpha chains, this beta chain is an off-target read, and its abundance has little meaning. This chain links TRBV29-1 with TRBJ2-3; 9 bases align to TRBD2. CDR1 is SQVTM, CDR2 ANQGSEA, per germline. V dropped 3 bases and J dropped 0; count of bases not matched to a gene: 10. The CDR3 runs to 17 residues. This chain's CDR3 is CSVEPWTSETSTDTQYF. The CDR3 DNA follows: TGCAGCGTTGAGCCCTGGACTAGCGAGACTAGCACAGATACGCAGTATTTT.

This clonotype was detected ten times or more. Because the library targeted alpha chains, this beta chain is an off-target read whose size means little. V gene TRBV6-5 combines with J gene TRBJ2-1; 7 bases map to TRBD2. The germline V gene has CDR1 MNHEY and CDR2 SVGAGI. CDR3 length equals 15 residues. The ends lost 0 bases at V and 4 bases at J; junction bases unmatched: 3. CDR3 nucleotide sequence: TGTGCCAGCAGTTACTCAAGGCGGGAGTACAATGAGCAGTTCTTC. This sequence encodes CASSYSRREYNEQFF.